The rows below give T cell receptor beta chains drawn from one sample of a study of shared clonotypes between healthy human individuals. Profiled with immunoSEQ multiplex PCR; TCRdb holds only in-frame clones, not every one. The sample has some 2.4 million clones; 80% to 95% are singletons. The sequenced sample was naive CD4+ T cells from PBMCs. These receptor sequences come from a man aged 18 to 30 in good health. Some clones in this sample may be carry-over from other donors' samples. Both conserved end residues are part of each CDR3. The D gene is left open where the match is weak. Only some rows state a clone size, as once, few, many or a class for expanded clones.

-	TRBV10-1	-	TRBJ1-1	TGCGCCAGCAGTGACCTCGACTTCTTTAACAGGGATAGTAAGGAAGCTTTCTTT	CASSDLDFFNRDSKEAFF
few	TRBV29-1	-	TRBJ1-1	TGCAGCGTTGGACGGGGGGCCAGGACTGAAGCTTTCTTT	CSVGRGARTEAFF
-	TRBV27	-	TRBJ2-2	TGTGCCAGCAGTTTCGATTTCACCGGGGAGCTGTTTTTT	CASSFDFTGELFF
-	TRBV19	TRBD2	TRBJ2-7	TGTGCCAGTGTGGGGCGGGAGCCCTACGAGCAGTACTTC	CASVGREPYEQYF
-	TRBV11-2	-	TRBJ1-6	TGTGCCAGCAGCTTCCCCAATTCACCCCTCCACTTT	CASSFPNSPLHF
-	TRBV28	-	TRBJ1-4	TGTGCCAGCAGTCCTCCCATGGGGGGCCTTAATGAAAAACTGTTTTTT	CASSPPMGGLNEKLFF
-	TRBV6-5	TRBD1	TRBJ2-7	TGTGCCAGCAGTCCGGACAGGGGGCGCCGAGAGCAGTACTTC	CASSPDRGRREQYF
-	TRBV7-2	TRBD1	TRBJ1-5	TGTGCCAGCACCTCACAGGGGTACAATCAGCCCCAGCATTTT	CASTSQGYNQPQHF
-	TRBV11-2	TRBD1	TRBJ2-5	TGTGCCAGCAGCCCACGTAGGGGACAGGAAGAGACCCAGTACTTC	CASSPRRGQEETQYF
-	TRBV5-1	-	TRBJ2-7	TGCGCCAGCAGCCAGAGGGGCTACGAGCAGTACTTC	CASSQRGYEQYF
-	TRBV20-1	-	TRBJ2-2	TGCAGTGCTGATTACACCGGGGAGCTGTTTTTT	CSADYTGELFF
-	TRBV29-1	-	TRBJ1-1	TGCAGCGTTGAAAGGGAGACAGTGAACACTGAAGCTTTCTTT	CSVERETVNTEAFF
-	TRBV19	-	TRBJ1-1	TGTGCCAGTAGTTACCAGGGGAACACTGAAGCTTTCTTT	CASSYQGNTEAFF
-	TRBV7-2	TRBD2	TRBJ2-5	TGTGCCAGCAGCTTTGCGGGAGAGGAGACCCAGTACTTC	CASSFAGEETQYF
-	TRBV28	-	TRBJ2-7	TGTGCCAGCAGTCGCAGGGGTTTTGGAGAGCAGTACTTC	CASSRRGFGEQYF
-	TRBV4-1	-	TRBJ2-5	TGCGCCAGCAGCCAAACAGGAGTCCAAGAGACCCAGTACTTC	CASSQTGVQETQYF
-	TRBV7-2	-	TRBJ1-1	TGTGCCAGCAGCTTATTGGGTTTATTCACTGAAGCTTTCTTT	CASSLLGLFTEAFF
once	TRBV19	-	TRBJ1-5	TGTGCCAGTAGTATGGGGAGGGTAGGGGCAGAGCCCCAGCATTTT	CASSMGRVGAEPQHF
-	TRBV28	TRBD2	TRBJ2-1	TGTGCCAGCAGTTTAATGACGGGGCGGGAGGTCGATGAGCAGTTCTTC	CASSLMTGREVDEQFF
-	TRBV5-8	-	TRBJ2-7	TGTGCCAGCAGCTTGGCGATATACCAGGGGTTGGGTGAGCAGTACTTC	CASSLAIYQGLGEQYF
once	TRBV28	-	TRBJ1-3	TGTGCCAGCAGTTTATTTACTCGTCCGGGAAACACCATATATTTT	CASSLFTRPGNTIYF
-	TRBV2	-	TRBJ1-2	TGTGCCAGCAGTCACGGGCCGGCAGGACTCTATGGCTACACCTTC	CASSHGPAGLYGYTF
once	TRBV28	TRBD1	TRBJ2-7	TGTGCCAGCAGTTTATGGGGGCGTGGGACAGGGGCCTACGAGCAGTACTTC	CASSLWGRGTGAYEQYF
-	TRBV7-2	-	TRBJ2-3	TGTGCCAGCAGCTTAGCACGTACAGATACGCAGTATTTT	CASSLARTDTQYF
-	TRBV18	-	TRBJ1-3	TGTGCCAGCTCACCACCCGGCCTCTCTGGAAACACCATATATTTT	CASSPPGLSGNTIYF
-	TRBV19	TRBD2	TRBJ2-4	TGTGCCAGTAGTATTGGACTAGCCCGATCAGTACTAGCCAAAAACATTCAGTACTTC	CASSIGLARSVLAKNIQYF
-	TRBV7-2	-	TRBJ2-3	TGTGCCAGCAGCTTACGACGGGCCCCAGGCACAGATACGCAGTATTTT	CASSLRRAPGTDTQYF
-	TRBV4-1	-	TRBJ2-1	TGCGCCAGCAGCCTACCTGGCGCCTACAATGAGCAGTTCTTC	CASSLPGAYNEQFF
-	TRBV5-1	-	TRBJ2-5	TGCGCCAGCAGCTTCCCTGGAGAGACCCAGTACTTC	CASSFPGETQYF
-	TRBV20-1	-	TRBJ2-1	TGCAGTGCCCCAAAGGGTAATGAGCAGTTCTTC	CSAPKGNEQFF
-	TRBV7-3	-	TRBJ2-3	TGTGCCAGCAGCTTAGTTGGAGATACGCAGTATTTT	CASSLVGDTQYF
-	TRBV19	TRBD1	TRBJ1-1	TGTGCCAGTAGCCAAACTCCGGGACAGGGAGACACTGAAGCTTTCTTT	CASSQTPGQGDTEAFF
-	TRBV11-2	-	TRBJ2-1	TGTGCCAGCAGCCAAATCCGTGGGCCGTTCAATGAGCAGTTCTTC	CASSQIRGPFNEQFF
-	TRBV15	TRBD1	TRBJ2-7	TGTGCCACCAGCAGAGGGGACAGGGGGCTCACCGAGCAGTACTTC	CATSRGDRGLTEQYF
-	TRBV5-1	-	TRBJ2-3	TGCGCCAGCAGCTTAAGCGGCACAGATACGCAGTATTTT	CASSLSGTDTQYF
-	TRBV6-1	-	TRBJ1-1	TGTGCCAGCAGCTTGGAGGGCGCGGGCACTGAAGCTTTCTTT	CASSLEGAGTEAFF
-	TRBV2	-	TRBJ1-2	TGTGCCAGCAGGCCGGAGGGGCTCAATGGCTACACCTTC	CASRPEGLNGYTF
once	TRBV7-9	-	TRBJ2-2	TGTGCCAGCAGCCCGGTCCCCGGGACGGTGGAATTCACCGGGGAGCTGTTTTTT	CASSPVPGTVEFTGELFF
-	TRBV20-1	-	TRBJ1-2	TGCAGGGTCGCGGTCCTCGGGGGCTACACCTTC	CRVAVLGGYTF
once	TRBV5-5	TRBD2	TRBJ2-1	TGTGCCAGCAGCTTGTTAGCGGGAGTCGCTGAGCAGTTCTTC	CASSLLAGVAEQFF
-	TRBV7-6	-	TRBJ2-5	TGTGCCAGCAGCCCCCGTGGGGGGGAGACCCAGTACTTC	CASSPRGGETQYF
-	TRBV6-5	-	TRBJ1-1	TGTGCCAGCAGTTACTTGGACCTGAACACTGAAGCTTTCTTT	CASSYLDLNTEAFF
-	TRBV5-4	-	TRBJ2-3	TGTGCCACACATGGGGGATCAGATACGCAGTATTTT	CATHGGSDTQYF
-	TRBV28	-	TRBJ1-5	TGTGCCAGCAGTTTCCGAGCGCGGGGGCCTCCTAATCAGCCCCAGCATTTT	CASSFRARGPPNQPQHF
-	TRBV29-1	-	TRBJ1-1	TGCAGCGCTCTACAGGGCCTGGTCACTGAAGCTTTCTTT	CSALQGLVTEAFF
-	TRBV29-1	-	TRBJ2-1	TGCAGCGTTGATTGGGCTGATGAGCAGTTCTTC	CSVDWADEQFF
-	TRBV19	-	TRBJ2-5	TGTGCCAGTAGTTCGACAGAAAGAAGGGGGACCCAGTACTTC	CASSSTERRGTQYF
once	TRBV6-1	TRBD1	TRBJ1-4	TGTGCCAGCAGTACAGGGGGTTCGGGTGAAAAACTGTTTTTT	CASSTGGSGEKLFF
-	TRBV5-1	TRBD2	TRBJ2-3	TGCGCCAGCAGCCCAGGGACTAGCGGGAACACAGATACGCAGTATTTT	CASSPGTSGNTDTQYF
-	TRBV7-8	TRBD1	TRBJ2-5	TGTGCCAGCAGCTTAGACGACAGGGTAAAAGAGACCCAGTACTTC	CASSLDDRVKETQYF
once	TRBV18	TRBD2	TRBJ2-1	TGTGCCAGCTCACCGACTAGCACTTCCTACAATGAGCAGTTCTTC	CASSPTSTSYNEQFF
-	TRBV6-1	-	TRBJ1-3	TGTGCCAGCAGTGACCCCGGGTGGAGCTCTGGAAACACCATATATTTT	CASSDPGWSSGNTIYF
-	TRBV27	TRBD1	TRBJ2-4	TGTGCCAGCAGTTATCGGACAGGGGGCTGGGGGAACATTCAGTACTTC	CASSYRTGGWGNIQYF
-	TRBV11-2	TRBD2	TRBJ2-2	TGTGCCAGCAGCTCCCGGACTAGCCTTGATGATACCGGGGAGCTGTTTTTT	CASSSRTSLDDTGELFF
-	TRBV6-1	-	TRBJ2-3	TGTGCCAGCAGTGAGTCCCTGTTAGTGGATACGCAGTATTTT	CASSESLLVDTQYF
-	TRBV5-1	-	TRBJ2-1	TGCGCCAGCAGCTTGGCAAACCCGGGGTACAATGAGCAGTTCTTC	CASSLANPGYNEQFF
-	TRBV29-1	-	TRBJ1-1	TGCAGCGTCGCCCTCCTCCGGGGGGACACTGAAGCTTTCTTT	CSVALLRGDTEAFF